This TCR beta chain was sequenced for a study of shared clonotypes between healthy human individuals. About the study: Per donor, CD8 memory used one plate, CD8 naive used two, CD4 memory used three and CD4 naive used three.

The germline V gene encodes CDR1 MNHEY and CDR2 SVGAGI. V shed 5 bases and J shed 4 bases, with 11 bases lying between them. The CDR3 is made up of 13 amino acids. Profiling relied on immunoSEQ multiplex PCR, and the TCRdb table lists in-frame clones only, not all of them. Of 850,000 to 1,200,000 clones in the sample, 60% to 80% are singletons; the top ten hold about 1.5%. The clonotype originates from a man aged 18 to 29 in good health. Sequencing input: memory CD4+ T cells sorted from blood. Subset specified: CD45RA-negative fraction. The gene calls are TRBV6-5 and TRBJ2-5; D gene ambiguous. In DNA, the CDR3 is TGTGCCAGCAGTACCGGGCTGAGAGAGACCCAGTACTTC. This gives the protein CASSTGLRETQYF.